Each of the 27 T cell receptor beta chains below was sequenced from the same sample in a study of blood T cell repertoires in COVID-19. TCRdb's copy holds only in-frame clones and misses some; the assay was immunoSEQ multiplex PCR. The sample has around 270,000 clones; around 82% are singletons. Sequencing was performed on peripheral blood. The receptors derive from a person between 65 and 79 years old with COVID-19, enrolled during active disease.

CDR3 protein: CASSRGTGHEQFF. The CDR3 DNA reads as TGTGCCAGTAGTAGGGGGACAGGCCATGAGCAGTTCTTC. The rearrangement uses TRBV19 and TRBJ2-1, with 8 bases aligning to TRBD1. Germline CDR1 is LNHDA and CDR2 is SQIVND (reference sequence). Trimming removed 4 bases from V and 8 bases from J; junction bases left unmatched: 4. CDR3 length equals 13 residues.

The chain joins TRBV2 to TRBJ2-5; TRBD2 aligns across 7 bases. This CDR3 has 13 amino acids. In germline, CDR1 is SNHLY, CDR2 FYNNEI. Unmatched junction bases numbered 8, after V lost 8 bases and J lost 5 bases. The DNA for the CDR3 is TGTGCCAGCCGGCGGGAGAGCGGGGAGACCCAGTACTTC. It is translated as CASRRESGETQYF.

The V gene is TRBV6-5, the J gene TRBJ1-1, with D perhaps TRBD1 (6 bases). V was cut by 7 bases and J by 6 bases, with 21 bases left in between. The CDR3 sequence is 15 residues long. The germline gives CDR1 MNHEY, CDR2 SVGAGI. CDR3 nucleotides: TGTGCCAGCACTCCCCTTACGGGACACCGGTCTGAAGCTTTCTTT. This sequence encodes CASTPLTGHRSEAFF.

In this sample, this clone turned up once. V usage is TRBV19 and J usage is TRBJ1-5; D is undetermined. This CDR3 is built from 14 residues. Trimming stripped 5 bases from V and 2 bases from J, with 10 bases between. Germline-derived CDR1 and CDR2 are LNHDA and SQIVND (reference sequence). CDR3 sequence: CASSHGGGNQPQHF. CDR3 DNA sequence: TGTGCCAGTAGTCACGGTGGAGGCAATCAGCCCCAGCATTTT.

The chain carries TRBV25-1 and TRBJ2-1; unclear D gene. CDR1 is MGHDK and CDR2 is SYGVNS in the germline V gene. The CDR3 loop spans 12 amino acids. V lost 4 bases, J lost 2 bases, and 3 bases lay in between. As DNA, the CDR3 is TGTGCCAGCAGTGCTCCCTACAATGAGCAGTTCTTC. This encodes CASSAPYNEQFF.

CDR3 DNA sequence: TGTGCCATCAGTGACAGGAACACTGAAGCTTTCTTT. It is translated as CAISDRNTEAFF. The chain has TRBV10-3 and TRBJ1-1, with D unclear. V lost 3 bases and J lost 1, with 3 bases in between. The V gene's germline CDR1 is ENHRY and CDR2 SYGVKD. The CDR3 is made up of 12 amino acids.

This clone showed up just a few times. The genes are TRBV5-1 and TRBJ1-2; 10 bases fit TRBD1. Germline CDR1 reads SGHRS; CDR2 reads YFSETQ. This CDR3 has 14 residues. Losses at the gene ends were 4 bases for V and 7 bases for J; bases not matched to a gene: 7. CDR3 nucleotide sequence: TGCGCCAGCAGCCGGGGACAGGGGCTTTCTGGCTACACCTTC. Translating it yields CASSRGQGLSGYTF.

The rearrangement links TRBV3-1 (or the pseudogene TRBV3-2) to TRBJ1-3, with TRBD1 as a possible D gene (5 bases). Trimming shortened V by 3 bases and J by 10 bases, and 7 bases separated the two germline ends. The CDR3 covers 11 residues. Germline V lookup: CDR1 LGHDT, CDR2 YNNKEL (reference sequence). CDR3 protein: CASSQEGTIYF. The CDR3 DNA follows: TGTGCCAGCAGCCAGGAGGGGACCATATATTTT.

This clone came up a few times. The chain carries TRBV10-3 and TRBJ1-4; 7 positions agree with TRBD1. The germline CDR1 and CDR2 sequences are ENHRY and SYGVKD. The V and J ends lost 10 bases and 8 bases, in that order; junction bases with no gene match: 7. The CDR3 sequence is 12 residues long. CDR3 DNA sequence: TGTGCCACCCAGGGGGTGGACGAAAAACTGTTTTTT. It codes for CATQGVDEKLFF.

The genes are TRBV15 and TRBJ2-7; tentatively, D is TRBD2 (6 bases). This CDR3 has 15 residues. Germline values: CDR1 LNHNV, CDR2 YYDKDF (reference sequence). Trimming left V 1 base short and J 2 bases short, with 12 bases between. The CDR3 protein is CATSRGDGGPYEQYF. Written as DNA, the CDR3 is TGTGCCACCAGCAGAGGGGACGGGGGACCCTACGAGCAGTACTTC.

This chain uses TRBV5-1 with TRBJ2-3, with a possible D match to TRBD1 (6 bases). V lost 0 bases and J 0 bases, leaving 14 bases between the germline ends. In germline, CDR1 is SGHRS, CDR2 YFSETQ. The CDR3 is 17 amino acids. The CDR3 spells CASSLGPSGTSTDTQYF. The DNA of the CDR3 is TGCGCCAGCAGCTTGGGGCCATCAGGGACAAGCACAGATACGCAGTATTTT.

This chain uses TRBV2 with TRBJ1-1, with D possibly matching TRBD1 (5 bases). Looked up from germline, CDR1 is SNHLY and CDR2 is FYNNEI. This CDR3 spans 14 amino acids. V was pared by 2 bases and J by 3 bases, with 10 bases between. This CDR3 reads CASSEIRGDTEAFF. The CDR3 DNA reads TGTGCCAGCAGTGAAATCCGGGGGGACACTGAAGCTTTCTTT.

This rearrangement joins TRBV5-1 to TRBJ2-2, with D maybe TRBD2 (6 bases). The CDR3 extends over 15 amino acids. V shed 0 bases and J shed 5 bases, with 11 bases lying between them. Germline V lookup: CDR1 SGHRS, CDR2 YFSETQ. The CDR3 sequence is CASSLVGGSTGELFF. The CDR3 coding sequence is TGCGCCAGCAGCTTGGTGGGAGGTTCTACCGGGGAGCTGTTTTTT.

The rearrangement uses TRBV9 and TRBJ1-1, with a possible D match to TRBD1 (6 bases). The CDR3 has 13 amino acids. V shed 0 bases and J shed 9 bases, with 12 bases lying between them. Germline V gives CDR1 SGDLS, CDR2 YYNGEE. CDR3 in amino acids: CASSVAQGSKAFF. In nucleotides, the CDR3 is TGTGCCAGCAGCGTAGCGCAGGGGTCAAAAGCTTTCTTT.

As to this clone: This sample also contains other DNA sequences that code for the same CDR3. The V and J genes are TRBV7-2 and TRBJ1-4, with TRBD1 as a possible D gene (5 bases). Germline CDR1 reads SGHTA; CDR2 reads FQGNSA. Trimming pared 3 bases from V and 8 bases from J, leaving 16 bases between. CDR3 size: 15 residues. The CDR3 is CASSFLRGVGEKLFF. The CDR3 nucleotides are TGTGCCAGCAGCTTCCTCCGGGGGGTGGGGGAAAAACTGTTTTTT.

This rearrangement joins TRBV5-1 to TRBJ2-4, with 9 bases identical to TRBD2. Germline V gene lookup returns CDR1 SGHRS and CDR2 YFSETQ. V shed 4 bases and J 1 base; nucleotides not matched to a gene: 15. CDR3 length: 19 amino acids. The chain's CDR3 is CASSVDTLAGDMAKNIQYF. CDR3 nucleotide sequence: TGCGCCAGCAGCGTCGACACTTTAGCGGGAGATATGGCCAAAAACATTCAGTACTTC.

The chain is built from TRBV2 and TRBJ1-5; a weak D match, TRBD1 (6 bases). The length of the CDR3 is 15 residues. Germline CDR1 and CDR2: SNHLY and FYNNEI. V dropped 5 bases and J dropped 0 bases, with 11 bases sitting between them. CDR3 sequence (DNA): TGTGCCAGCAGTCCAGGGGACTATAGCAATCAGCCCCAGCATTTT. This codes for CASSPGDYSNQPQHF. The full variable domain, its missing parts supplied by reference TRBV2 and TRBJ1-5, is EPEVTQTPSHQVTQMGQEVILRCVPISNHLYFYWYRQILGQKVEFLVSFYNNEISEKSEIFDDQFSVERPDGSNFTLKIRSTKLEDSAMYFCASSPGDYSNQPQHFGDGTRLSIL.

In this sample, this clone turned up a few times. The rearrangement joins TRBV6-4 to TRBJ2-7; TRBD2 might be the D (6 bases). Trimming cost V 6 bases and J 6 bases, with 21 bases left between them. The V gene's germline CDR1 is MRHNA and CDR2 SNTAGT. There are 15 residues in the CDR3. The CDR3 DNA follows: TGTGCCAGCAGGAACCGCCCTTCGACTAGTATCGAGCAGTACTTC. Encoded protein: CASRNRPSTSIEQYF.

V and J are TRBV5-6 and TRBJ2-2; D call uncertain. Trimming stripped 2 bases from V and 6 bases from J, with 8 bases between. The CDR3 is 13 residues long. Germline V gene sequence: CDR1 SGHDT, CDR2 YYEEEE. The CDR3 sequence: CASSLAPPGELFF. In DNA, the CDR3 is TGTGCCAGCAGCTTAGCCCCCCCCGGGGAGCTGTTTTTT.

V gene TRBV7-2 combines with J gene TRBJ2-3; D gene uncertain. V gave up 1 base and J gave up 4 bases, with 9 bases separating them. The CDR3 consists of 14 residues. Germline CDR1 reads SGHTA; CDR2 reads FQGNSA. The chain's CDR3 is CASSLEARADTQYF. For the CDR3, the DNA is TGTGCCAGCAGCTTAGAAGCGCGTGCAGATACGCAGTATTTT. The variable domain in full, completed from reference TRBV7-2 and TRBJ2-3, reads GAGVSQSPSNKVTEKGKDVELRCDPISGHTALYWYRQSLGQGLEFLIYFQGNSAPDKSGLPSDRFSAERTGGSVSTLTIQRTQQEDSAVYLCASSLEARADTQYFGPGTRLTVL.

J is TRBJ1-4 and V is TRBV18, with 7 nucleotides matching TRBD1. Losses at the gene ends were 2 bases for V and 0 bases for J; bases not matched to a gene: 3. This CDR3 contains 16 residues. Per the germline V gene, CDR1 is KGHSH and CDR2 is LQKENI. The CDR3 reads CASSPRGLATNEKLFF. CDR3 DNA: TGTGCCAGCTCACCAAGGGGGCTAGCAACTAATGAAAAACTGTTTTTT.

This clone has a single count. The V call is TRBV27, the J call TRBJ1-2; the match to TRBD1 covers 11 bases. V was clipped by 7 bases and J by 4 bases; unmatched bases: 11. The CDR3 loop spans 16 amino acids. The germline V gene has CDR1 MNHEY and CDR2 SMNVEV (reference sequence). The CDR3 coding sequence is TGTGCCAGCACCTCTTCATCCGGGACAGGGGGCTATGGCTACACCTTC. Its translation: CASTSSSGTGGYGYTF.

The CDR3 loop is CASSQERGAGDEKLFF. The CDR3, as DNA: TGCGCCAGCAGCCAAGAGAGGGGAGCGGGGGATGAAAAACTGTTTTTT. This chain joins TRBV4-1 and TRBJ1-4, with TRBD1 as a possible D gene (5 bases). The CDR3 spans 16 residues. The V and J ends lost 0 bases and 6 bases respectively, with 14 bases between them. CDR1 is MGHRA, CDR2 YSYEKL, per germline.

J is TRBJ1-2 and V is TRBV12-3 or TRBV12-4; D is perhaps TRBD1 (6 bases). The CDR3 sequence is 13 residues long. Trimming stripped 6 bases from V and 5 bases from J, with 13 bases between. The DNA of the CDR3 is TGTGCCAGCAGCCAGGGGTTAAGGTATGGCTACACCTTC. Protein product: CASSQGLRYGYTF.

This chain uses TRBV28 with TRBJ1-3; weak D call: TRBD1 (6 bases). The germline V gene encodes CDR1 MDHEN and CDR2 SYDVKM. The CDR3 consists of 14 residues. Deletions cut 3 bases from V and 2 bases from J, with 8 bases between. The CDR3 loop reads CASSLGGPGNTIYF. Here the CDR3 DNA reads TGTGCCAGCAGTTTGGGGGGGCCTGGAAACACCATATATTTT. The complete variable domain, with remaining parts taken from reference TRBV28 and TRBJ1-3, reads DVKVTQSSRYLVKRTGEKVFLECVQDMDHENMFWYRQDPGLGLRLIYFSYDVKMKEKGDIPEGYSVSREKKERFSLILESASTNQTSMYLCASSLGGPGNTIYFGEGSWLTVV.

The chain combines TRBV7-2 with TRBJ1-4; the D gene is possibly TRBD1 (5 bases). Germline V CDR1 and CDR2: SGHTA, FQGNSA. Trimming left V 5 bases short and J 0 bases short, with 7 bases between. The CDR3 has 14 amino acids. This chain's CDR3 is CASSTGTTNEKLFF. The CDR3 region has the DNA TGTGCCAGCAGCACAGGTACAACTAATGAAAAACTGTTTTTT.

The gene calls are TRBV6-6 and TRBJ1-4; 7 bases are shared with TRBD1. The J segment lost 3 bases and the V segment lost 7 bases, leaving 5 bases of the junction unmatched. Germline CDR1 is MNHNY and CDR2 is SVGAGI (reference sequence). CDR3 length: 14 residues. Written as DNA, the CDR3 is TGTGCCAGCATTGACACAGGGGCTAATGAAAAACTGTTTTTT. Translated: CASIDTGANEKLFF.